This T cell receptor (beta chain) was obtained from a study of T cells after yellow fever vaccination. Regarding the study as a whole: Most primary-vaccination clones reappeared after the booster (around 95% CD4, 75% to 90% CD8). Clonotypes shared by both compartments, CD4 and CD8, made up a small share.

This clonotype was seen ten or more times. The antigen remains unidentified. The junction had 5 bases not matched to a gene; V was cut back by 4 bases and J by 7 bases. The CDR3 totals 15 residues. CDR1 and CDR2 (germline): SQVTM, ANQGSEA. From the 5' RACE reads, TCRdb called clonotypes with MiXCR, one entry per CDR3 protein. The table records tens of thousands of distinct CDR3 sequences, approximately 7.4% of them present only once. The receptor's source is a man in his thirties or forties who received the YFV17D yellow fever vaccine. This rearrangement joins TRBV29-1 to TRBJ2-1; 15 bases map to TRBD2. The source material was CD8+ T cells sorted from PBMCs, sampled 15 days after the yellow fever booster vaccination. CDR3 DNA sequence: TGCAGCGTTGCGGGACTAGCGGGAGGACGGAATGAGCAGTTCTTC. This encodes CSVAGLAGGRNEQFF.